A selection of T cell receptor beta chains follows, all from one sample in a study of T cell responses to AZD1222 COVID-19 vaccine. The table came from immunoSEQ multiplex PCR; TCRdb's copy has only in-frame clones and leaves some out. The data contain roughly 150,000 clones, more than 75% of them singletons. Sequenced material: peripheral blood, taken 28 days after the second AZD1222 dose. These receptors were taken from an adult who received the AZD1222 COVID-19 vaccine. Each CDR3 is given with its conserved first and last residue. A D gene is named only where the DNA matches it firmly. Size is stated for part of the rows, as once, few or many counts, or as a class when the clone is expanded.

NA	TRBV29-1	NA	TRBJ1-1	TGCAGCGTTGGGGGTACCGGAATAGCTTTCTTT	CSVGGTGIAFF
NA	TRBV28	NA	TRBJ1-2	TGTGCCAGCAGCAGTTCAGGACCTCGGGATGGCTACACCTTC	CASSSSGPRDGYTF
NA	TRBV6-6	TRBD2	TRBJ2-3	TGTGCCAGCAGCTCCCTGCTGCGGGAGGGGTCAGATACGCAGTATTTT	CASSSLLREGSDTQYF
NA	TRBV5-4	NA	TRBJ1-1	TGTGCCAGCAGCGTGCAGGGGAGCGCCGGCACTGAAGCTTTCTTT	CASSVQGSAGTEAFF
NA	TRBV7-2	NA	TRBJ2-5	TGTGCCAGCAGCTTAGGATGGGACAAAGAGACCCAGTACTTC	CASSLGWDKETQYF
NA	TRBV18	NA	TRBJ1-1	TGTGCCAGCTCACCTGACGCGGGCGGCACTGAAGCTTTCTTT	CASSPDAGGTEAFF
NA	TRBV6-5	NA	TRBJ2-1	TGTGCCAGCAGTACATTGCTGGGGGTTAATGAGCAGTTCTTC	CASSTLLGVNEQFF
NA	TRBV19	NA	TRBJ2-7	TGTGCCAGTAGTTCCTCCTACGAGCAGTACTTC	CASSSSYEQYF
NA	TRBV2	TRBD1	TRBJ1-3	TGTGCCAGCAGAGGGGCAGGGGGTGGAAACACCATATATTTT	CASRGAGGGNTIYF
NA	TRBV6-6	NA	TRBJ2-7	TGTGCCAGCAGGGGAGCGGGCTCGGGGAACGAGCAGTACTTC	CASRGAGSGNEQYF
NA	TRBV6-6	NA	TRBJ2-5	TGTGCCAGCAGTTACTTTAGGGGGTCGGAGACCCAGTACTTC	CASSYFRGSETQYF
NA	TRBV27	TRBD2	TRBJ2-7	TGTGCCAGCAGACTAGCGGAGAACTACGAGCAGTACTTC	CASRLAENYEQYF
NA	TRBV7-9	NA	TRBJ1-2	TGTGCCAGCAGCCCCACGGGGGGGAACTATGGCTACACCTTC	CASSPTGGNYGYTF
NA	TRBV9	TRBD1	TRBJ1-5	TGTGCCAGCAGCGCCTCTCAGGGACAGGGGCAGCCCCAGCATTTT	CASSASQGQGQPQHF
NA	TRBV28	NA	TRBJ1-1	TGTGCCAGCAGACCCAGACTACAGGGGAACACTGAAGCTTTCTTT	CASRPRLQGNTEAFF
NA	TRBV7-8	NA	TRBJ2-1	TGTGCCAGCAGGACACGGACCGGAGGGCGCGAGCAGTTCTTC	CASRTRTGGREQFF
NA	TRBV24-1	NA	TRBJ2-1	TGTGCCACCAGTGATTCCGGATATAATTCCCCGTTCTTC	CATSDSGYNSPFF
NA	TRBV27	NA	TRBJ1-1	TGTGCCAGCAGTTTATCATTGCATTGTGCAAGGGGTAGCACTGAAGCTTTCTTT	CASSLSLHCARGSTEAFF
NA	TRBV6-1	NA	TRBJ2-7	TGTGCCAGCAGTGAATGGTATGGGAATTCCTACGAGCAGTACTTC	CASSEWYGNSYEQYF
NA	TRBV12-5	NA	TRBJ2-3	TGTGCTAGTGGTTTGGGTACGAGGACAGATACGCAGTATTTT	CASGLGTRTDTQYF
NA	TRBV25-1	NA	TRBJ2-1	TGTGCCAGCAGTGAATTCGACGGCGCGGGGAGAAACAATGAGCAGTTCTTC	CASSEFDGAGRNNEQFF
NA	TRBV27	NA	TRBJ2-7	TGTGCCAGCAGTTTACGACAGATCAACGAGCAGTACTTC	CASSLRQINEQYF
NA	TRBV11-2	NA	TRBJ2-1	TGTGCCAGCAGCTTGGGCCACTACAATGAGCAGTTCTTC	CASSLGHYNEQFF
NA	TRBV5-4	NA	TRBJ1-4	TGTGCCAGCAGCTTGACAGCAACTAATGAAAAACTGTTTTTT	CASSLTATNEKLFF
NA	TRBV6-5	NA	TRBJ1-6	TGTGCCAGCAGTATCGAGACGCGGTCACCCCTCCACTTT	CASSIETRSPLHF
NA	TRBV28	NA	TRBJ1-5	TGTGCCAGCAAACGGGCCCTGGAGCCCCAGCATTTT	CASKRALEPQHF
NA	TRBV7-7	TRBD2	TRBJ2-1	TGTGCTAGCAGCTTAGTACTAGCGGGTAGGAATGAGCAGTTCTTC	CASSLVLAGRNEQFF
few	TRBV3-1/TRBV3-2	TRBD1	TRBJ2-7	TGTGCCAGCTCTACAGGGGGCGGACGTTACGAGCAGTACTTC	CASSTGGGRYEQYF
once	TRBV6-5	TRBD2	TRBJ2-3	TGTGCCAGCAGCGTAGCGGGGGGTTCAGATACGCAGTATTTT	CASSVAGGSDTQYF
NA	TRBV5-4	TRBD2	TRBJ2-2	TGTGCCAGCAGTCGAGGTAGCGGGAGTCCCGGGGAGCTGTTTTTT	CASSRGSGSPGELFF
NA	TRBV3-1/TRBV3-2	TRBD2	TRBJ2-7	TGTGCCAGCAGCCAAGGTTCAATATCACTAGCGGGAGCGCACGAGCAGTACTTC	CASSQGSISLAGAHEQYF
NA	TRBV7-9	TRBD1	TRBJ1-2	TGTGCCAGCAGCGCCAGACAGGGGAACTATGGCTACACCTTC	CASSARQGNYGYTF
few	TRBV7-6	NA	TRBJ1-3	TGTGCCAGCAGCTTAGGACCCCTCTCTGGAAACACCATATATTTT	CASSLGPLSGNTIYF
NA	TRBV7-3	NA	TRBJ1-5	TGTGCCAGCAGCTTAGGGGGACAACTCGGGCAGCCCCAGCATTTT	CASSLGGQLGQPQHF
NA	TRBV6-2/TRBV6-3	NA	TRBJ1-5	TGTGCCAGCAGTTACCGGGACACCAGTCGGCCCCAGCATTTT	CASSYRDTSRPQHF
NA	TRBV18	TRBD1	TRBJ1-4	TGTGCCAGCTCACCCGCCAGAGGGGGACAGCCTCCAAGGGCTAATGAAAAACTGTTTTTT	CASSPARGGQPPRANEKLFF
NA	TRBV30	NA	TRBJ2-7	TGTGCCTGGAGTGTCAGGCGGGGGCCGTACGAGCAGTACTTC	CAWSVRRGPYEQYF
NA	TRBV3-1/TRBV3-2	TRBD1	TRBJ1-4	TGTGCCAGCAGCCGGGGGACAGAGAATGAAAAACTGTTTTTT	CASSRGTENEKLFF
NA	TRBV19	TRBD1	TRBJ1-5	TGTGCCAGTAGTCTCAGCACCGGGACAGATAATCAGCCCCAGCATTTT	CASSLSTGTDNQPQHF
NA	TRBV9	NA	TRBJ1-2	TGTGCCAGCAGCGGGCCAGGGGAATATGGCTACACCTTC	CASSGPGEYGYTF
few	TRBV11-2	NA	TRBJ2-1	TGTGCCAGCAGCTCAAACAACAATGAGCAGTTCTTC	CASSSNNNEQFF
NA	TRBV18	NA	TRBJ2-7	TGTGCCAGCTCACCGTCGGAGTACGAGCAGTACTTC	CASSPSEYEQYF
NA	TRBV5-1	NA	TRBJ2-2	TGCGCCAGCAGCACTCACAATTCCGCCGGGGAGCTGTTTTTT	CASSTHNSAGELFF
NA	TRBV11-3	NA	TRBJ2-7	TGTGCCAGCAGTCAAGACAGCTACGAGCAGTACTTC	CASSQDSYEQYF
NA	TRBV7-8	NA	TRBJ1-5	TGTGCCAGCAGCACACGGGGCGGAGGTAGCAATCAGCCCCAGCATTTT	CASSTRGGGSNQPQHF
NA	TRBV2	NA	TRBJ2-2	TGTGCCAGCAGCCAGACTGGGGGGAACACCGGGGAGCTGTTTTTT	CASSQTGGNTGELFF
NA	TRBV7-2	NA	TRBJ2-6	TGTGCCAGGAGCCCAACTGGGATTCCTGGGGCCAACGTCCTGACTTTC	CARSPTGIPGANVLTF
NA	TRBV7-2	NA	TRBJ1-2	TGTGCCAGCAGCTTGAAGACGGTTAACTATGGCTACACCTTC	CASSLKTVNYGYTF
NA	TRBV6-5	TRBD1	TRBJ2-1	TGTGCCAGCAGTTACGGCAGGGGGCAAGGGCAGTTCTTC	CASSYGRGQGQFF
NA	TRBV3-1/TRBV3-2	NA	TRBJ1-6	TGTGCCAGCAGCCACGACAGAATCAATTCACCCCTCCACTTT	CASSHDRINSPLHF
NA	TRBV28	NA	TRBJ1-1	TGTGCCAGCAGCAGGTGGGGCGGTGGGGGGCCCACTGAAGCTTTCTTT	CASSRWGGGGPTEAFF